This is a list of T cell receptor beta chains from one sample in a study of blood T cell repertoires in COVID-19. Using immunoSEQ multiplex PCR, the repertoire was profiled, and TCRdb retains in-frame clones only, with some absent. Here the sample spans about 670,000 clones, about 90% being singletons. The sequencing sample was made of peripheral blood. The receptor set was obtained from a woman younger than 35 with acute or convalescent COVID-19. The conserved cysteine and the conserved F or W are not part of the CDR3 here.

V	J	CDR3
TRBV4-1	TRBJ2-2	ASSPREQGSVGSGELF
TRBV2	TRBJ1-1	ASLTGSNVAF
TRBV5-6	TRBJ1-3	ASSSPGFHSGNTIY
TRBV11-2	TRBJ2-6	ASSFNRGGAGANVLT
TRBV6-1	TRBJ2-2	ASSEKEEGPGELF
TRBV19	TRBJ1-5	ASRAGQVGQPQH
TRBV5-1	TRBJ1-1	ASSFLQGGLNTEAF
TRBV5-1	TRBJ1-4	ASSANLQGRNEKLF
TRBV6-2/TRBV6-3	TRBJ2-1	ASSYRGFEQF
TRBV11-2	TRBJ1-2	ASSADRGRVEGYT
TRBV10-2	TRBJ1-1	ASRGGGEAF
TRBV4-1	TRBJ1-5	ASSQTYREGQPQH
TRBV10-3	TRBJ1-1	AISDHRGNTEAF
TRBV7-9	TRBJ1-2	ASSSSGAQGDGYT
TRBV3-1/TRBV3-2	TRBJ2-2	ASSLGAGELF
TRBV5-1	TRBJ2-2	ASSRGSWVYTGELF
TRBV29-1	TRBJ1-1	SAYANTEAF
TRBV12-3/TRBV12-4	TRBJ2-1	ASRTRREQF
TRBV9	TRBJ1-1	ASSAGPGVGTEAF
TRBV29-1	TRBJ1-6	SVRTGDRASLH
TRBV7-6	TRBJ1-5	ASSFTNRVGEPQH
TRBV18	TRBJ1-2	ASSPGTGGFGYT
TRBV7-2	TRBJ1-1	ASSLAGGETEAF
TRBV2	TRBJ1-1	ASSLSRTRMNTEAF
TRBV19	TRBJ1-1	ASSLTDRGTEAF
TRBV5-3	TRBJ1-6	ALLGGGGLDSPLH
TRBV6-1	TRBJ2-7	ASSESGGGSYEQY
TRBV2	TRBJ2-2	ASNPDRGQVGELF
TRBV24-1	TRBJ2-1	ATSDRLPGSSYNEQF
TRBV28	TRBJ1-1	ASSYPGRPAF
TRBV7-9	TRBJ1-5	ASTTTTALRDQPQH
TRBV19	TRBJ1-4	ASSTTGEKLF
TRBV2	TRBJ2-1	ASFGQGVSNEQF
TRBV7-9	TRBJ2-6	ASSLPRSGANVLT
TRBV7-2	TRBJ2-6	ASSWTGSGANVLT
TRBV6-5	TRBJ2-7	ASSYWQGSYEQY
TRBV15	TRBJ1-2	ATSRDLPGDIPRGYT
TRBV7-6	TRBJ2-1	ASSRASEFEQF
TRBV7-3	TRBJ2-3	ASSLTLVQGSFVRTDTQY
TRBV6-2/TRBV6-3	TRBJ2-5	ASSYSGTRRGETQY
TRBV15	TRBJ1-2	ATSRDPGDNYGYT
TRBV5-1	TRBJ1-2	ASSPTQGAQGYT
TRBV6-5	TRBJ2-1	ASLSGGVVEQF
TRBV4-3	TRBJ1-1	ASSQGDSSQAF
TRBV6-2/TRBV6-3	TRBJ2-7	ASSYGTQGLLY
TRBV30	TRBJ1-3	AWSSPTESGNTIY
TRBV3-1/TRBV3-2	TRBJ1-1	ASSLYDRSTEAF
TRBV5-1	TRBJ1-1	ASSLDLSTEAF
TRBV30	TRBJ2-1	AWSTGTYNEQF
TRBV12-3/TRBV12-4	TRBJ2-7	ASSLVYGA